The next 14 T cell receptor beta chains were all read from a single sample in a study of control samples from healthy donors and cancer patients. TCRdb's table, derived via immunoSEQ multiplex PCR, lists solely in-frame clones and lacks some. The sample lists just over 20,000 clones, around four fifths occurring once. The sequenced sample consisted of PBMCs. All receptors derive from a man between 60 and 70 years old with colorectal cancer.

The chain's CDR3 is CASSGTTSGSPLHF. The CDR3 DNA reads as TGTGCCAGCAGTGGCACCACATCTGGATCACCCCTCCACTTT. The gene calls are TRBV9 and TRBJ1-6, with D unresolved. The V end lost 5 bases, the J end lost 10 bases, and 16 bases lay between the germline ends. CDR3 length: 14 residues. The germline gives CDR1 SGDLS, CDR2 YYNGEE.

The chain has TRBV19 and TRBJ2-7, with D perhaps TRBD1 or TRBD2 (5 bases each). Trimming removed 3 bases from V and 5 bases from J, with 17 bases in between. CDR1 is LNHDA, CDR2 SQIVND, per germline (reference sequence). This CDR3 contains 15 residues. The CDR3 bases are TGTGCCAGTAGTATGGGGGTAAGTTCTCTGGACGAGCAGTACGTC. It translates to CASSMGVSSLDEQYV.

The V and J genes are TRBV2 and TRBJ2-3; D uncertain. This CDR3 is built from 15 residues. Trimming stripped 8 bases from V and 2 bases from J, with 17 bases between. Looked up from germline, CDR1 is SNHLY and CDR2 is FYNNEI. Here the CDR3 DNA reads TGTGCCAGCTCTAGGACCCCGATTCTCACAGATACGCAGTATTTT. This gives the protein CASSRTPILTDTQYF. Filled out from reference TRBV2 and TRBJ2-3, the complete variable domain reads EPEVTQTPSHQVTQMGQEVILRCVPISNHLYFYWYRQILGQKVEFLVSFYNNEISEKSEIFDDQFSVERPDGSNFTLKIRSTKLEDSAMYFCASSRTPILTDTQYFGPGTRLTVL.

The V gene is TRBV30, the J gene TRBJ1-2; D is perhaps TRBD1 (6 bases). Germline lookup yields CDR1 GTSNPN and CDR2 SVGIG (reference sequence). Trimming took off 0 bases at V and 2 bases at J, with 13 bases between the two ends. The CDR3 sequence is 15 residues long. The CDR3 here is CAWSVWGTPNYGYTF. The DNA of the CDR3 is TGTGCCTGGAGTGTGTGGGGGACACCAAACTATGGCTACACCTTC.

This rearrangement joins TRBV12-5 to TRBJ2-2; TRBD2 is a possible D gene (6 bases). Trimming left V 6 bases short and J 7 bases short, with 9 bases between. This CDR3 region has 12 residues. From germline, CDR1 is LGHNT and CDR2 FRNRAP. The CDR3 region is CASGREVGELFF. The CDR3 DNA reads TGTGCTAGTGGCAGGGAGGTCGGGGAGCTGTTTTTT.

This clone was picked up one time. V gene TRBV30 combines with J gene TRBJ1-5; 8 bases fit TRBD1. This CDR3 region has 14 residues. Germline V gene data show CDR1 as GTSNPN and CDR2 as SVGIG (reference sequence). J lost 6 bases, V lost 4 bases, and 8 bases had no gene match. The CDR3 spells CAWKIQGEGQPQHF. CDR3 sequence (DNA): TGTGCCTGGAAAATACAGGGGGAGGGTCAGCCCCAGCATTTT.

Details on this clone: Other DNA sequences in this sample translate to the same CDR3. The chain links TRBV6-5 to TRBJ1-5; D is unresolved. Trimming removed 6 bases at V and 4 bases at J, with 10 bases between. Germline V gene data show CDR1 as MNHEY and CDR2 as SVGAGI. The CDR3 consists of 13 residues. The CDR3 DNA sequence: TGTGCCAGCAGCCCGGACCGAAATCAGCCCCAGCATTTT. This codes for CASSPDRNQPQHF.

This chain connects TRBV7-7 to TRBJ2-7; no reliable D call. The CDR3 runs to 12 residues. Trimming shortened V by 1 base and J by 13 bases, and 14 bases separated the two germline ends. Germline CDR1 SSHAT, CDR2 FNYEAQ (reference sequence). The CDR3 DNA reads as TGTGCCAGCAGCTTAGAAGGATCTGTTCTATACTTC. Its protein product is CASSLEGSVLYF.

The gene calls are TRBV5-1 and TRBJ2-1, with a possible D match to TRBD2 (6 bases). The CDR3 is made up of 15 amino acids. The germline V gene encodes CDR1 SGHRS and CDR2 YFSETQ. Trimming removed 0 bases from V and 0 bases from J, with 7 bases in between. CDR3 loop: CASSLDGSSYNEQFF. CDR3 in DNA: TGCGCCAGCAGCTTGGACGGGAGCTCCTACAATGAGCAGTTCTTC.

This chain links TRBV5-1 with TRBJ2-7; 10 bases match TRBD1. The CDR3 consists of 14 residues. Germline lookup yields CDR1 SGHRS and CDR2 YFSETQ. The V and J ends lost 5 bases and 7 bases, in that order; junction bases with no gene match: 9. This CDR3 is CASSGDRGRREQYF. Written as DNA, the CDR3 is TGCGCCAGCAGTGGGGACAGGGGAAGGAGAGAGCAGTACTTC.

V usage is TRBV5-6 and J usage is TRBJ2-3; D gene unclear. Germline-derived CDR1 and CDR2 are SGHDT and YYEEEE. The germline V and J ends were trimmed by 0 bases and 2 bases, with 13 bases remaining between them. This CDR3 has 16 amino acids. The CDR3 spells CASSLAAGTPTDTQYF. CDR3 coding DNA: TGTGCCAGCAGCTTGGCAGCCGGAACCCCCACAGATACGCAGTATTTT.

The J gene is TRBJ1-6, the V gene TRBV19, with unresolved D. This CDR3 spans 14 amino acids. Germline CDR1 and CDR2: LNHDA and SQIVND (reference sequence). V lost 7 bases and J 1 base, leaving 8 bases between the germline ends. The CDR3 region is CASIGESYNSPLHF. For the CDR3, the DNA is TGTGCCAGTATCGGGGAGTCCTATAATTCACCCCTCCACTTT. Complete variable domain (other parts from reference TRBV19 and TRBJ1-6): DGGITQSPKYLFRKEGQNVTLSCEQNLNHDAMYWYRQDPGQGLRLIYYSQIVNDFQKGDIAEGYSVSREKKESFPLTVTSAQKNPTAFYLCASIGESYNSPLHFGNGTRLTVT.

Worth noting for this clone: One end of the junction varies from germline; a read error may be responsible. The chain recombines TRBV15 with TRBJ2-2, with 7 bases that match TRBD2. Germline loops: CDR1 LNHNV, CDR2 YYDKDF (reference sequence). The CDR3 is made up of 17 amino acids. CDR3 DNA sequence: TGTGCCACAAACGACGATGCGGGGGAGTTCAACACTGGGGAGCTGTTTTTT. Translating it yields CATNDDAGEFNTGELFF.

This chain uses TRBV7-9 with TRBJ1-4; 7 nucleotides agree with TRBD1. CDR1 SEHNR and CDR2 FQNEAQ come from the germline V gene (reference sequence). This CDR3 has 14 amino acids. The ends lost 1 base at V and 5 bases at J; junction bases unmatched: 1. DNA of the CDR3: TGTGCCAGCAGCTTAGGGACAGGAAATGAAAAACTGTTTTTT. Residues: CASSLGTGNEKLFF.